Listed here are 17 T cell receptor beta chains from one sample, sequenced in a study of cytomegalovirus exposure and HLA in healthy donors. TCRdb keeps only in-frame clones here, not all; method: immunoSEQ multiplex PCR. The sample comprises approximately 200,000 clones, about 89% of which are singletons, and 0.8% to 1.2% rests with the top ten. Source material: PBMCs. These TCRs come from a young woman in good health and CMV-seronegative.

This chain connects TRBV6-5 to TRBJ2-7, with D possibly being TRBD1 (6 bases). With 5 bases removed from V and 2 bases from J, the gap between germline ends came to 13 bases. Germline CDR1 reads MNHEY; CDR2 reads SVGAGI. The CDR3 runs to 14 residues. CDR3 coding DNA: TGTGCCAGCAGTCCTCAGGGGTTCCCCTACGAGCAGTACTTC. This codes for CASSPQGFPYEQYF.

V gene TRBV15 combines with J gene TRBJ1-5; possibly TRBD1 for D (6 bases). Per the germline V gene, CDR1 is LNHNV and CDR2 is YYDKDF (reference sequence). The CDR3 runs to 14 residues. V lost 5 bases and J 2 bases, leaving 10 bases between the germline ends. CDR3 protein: CATSEGHRNQPQHF. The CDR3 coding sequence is TGTGCCACCAGCGAGGGACACCGCAATCAGCCCCAGCATTTT.

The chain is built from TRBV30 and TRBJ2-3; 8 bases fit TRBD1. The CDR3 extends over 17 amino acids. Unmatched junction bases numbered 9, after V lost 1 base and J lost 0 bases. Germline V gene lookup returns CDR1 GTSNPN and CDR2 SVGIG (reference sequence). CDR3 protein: CAWSAKSGTGSTDTQYF. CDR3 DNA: TGTGCCTGGAGTGCAAAATCCGGGACAGGCAGCACAGATACGCAGTATTTT.

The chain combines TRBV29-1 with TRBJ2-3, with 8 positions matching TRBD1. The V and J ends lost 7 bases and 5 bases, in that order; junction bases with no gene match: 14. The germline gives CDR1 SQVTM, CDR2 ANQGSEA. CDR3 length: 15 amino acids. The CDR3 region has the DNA TGCAGCGCTCCCCGGACAGGGATTCAGGAAGATACGCAGTATTTT. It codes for CSAPRTGIQEDTQYF.

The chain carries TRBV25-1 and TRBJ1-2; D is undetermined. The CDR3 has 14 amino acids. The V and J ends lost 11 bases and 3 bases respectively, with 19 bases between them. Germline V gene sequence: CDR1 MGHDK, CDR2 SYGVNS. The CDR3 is CARVLRSLDYGYTF. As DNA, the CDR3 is TGTGCCCGCGTTCTCAGGTCGTTGGACTATGGCTACACCTTC.

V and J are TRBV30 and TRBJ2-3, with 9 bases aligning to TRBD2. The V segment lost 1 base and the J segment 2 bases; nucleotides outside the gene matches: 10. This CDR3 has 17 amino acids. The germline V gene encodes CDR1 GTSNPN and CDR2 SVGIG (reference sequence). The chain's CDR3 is CAWSAVRTSAITDTQYF. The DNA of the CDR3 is TGTGCCTGGAGTGCCGTCCGGACTAGCGCGATCACAGATACGCAGTATTTT.

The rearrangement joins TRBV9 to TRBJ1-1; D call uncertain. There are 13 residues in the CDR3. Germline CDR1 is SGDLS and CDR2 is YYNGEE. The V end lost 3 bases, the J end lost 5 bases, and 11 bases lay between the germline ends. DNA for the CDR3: TGTGCCAGCAGCGACGGGGAGGGTACTGAAGCTTTCTTT. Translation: CASSDGEGTEAFF.

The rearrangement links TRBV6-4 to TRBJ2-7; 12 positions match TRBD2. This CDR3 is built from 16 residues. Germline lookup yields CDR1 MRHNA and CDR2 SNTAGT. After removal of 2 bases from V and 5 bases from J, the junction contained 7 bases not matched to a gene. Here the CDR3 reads CASSDRRLAGDHEQYF. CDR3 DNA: TGTGCCAGCAGTGACCGGAGACTAGCGGGAGACCACGAGCAGTACTTC.

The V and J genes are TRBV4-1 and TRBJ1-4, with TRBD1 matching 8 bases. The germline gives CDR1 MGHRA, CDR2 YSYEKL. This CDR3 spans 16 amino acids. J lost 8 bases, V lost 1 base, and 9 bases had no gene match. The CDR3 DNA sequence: TGCGCCAGCAGCCAAGCTCAGGCCAGGGGGCTGGAAAAACTGTTTTTT. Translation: CASSQAQARGLEKLFF.

DNA of the CDR3: TGTGCCAGCAGCCGCGGGACTCCTAGCACAGATACGCAGTATTTT. This gives the protein CASSRGTPSTDTQYF. The chain joins TRBV5-5 to TRBJ2-3; maybe TRBD2 (6 bases). The CDR3 covers 15 residues. Germline loops: CDR1 SGHKS, CDR2 YYEKEE (reference sequence). V lost 4 bases to trimming and J lost 0 bases, with 12 bases between them.

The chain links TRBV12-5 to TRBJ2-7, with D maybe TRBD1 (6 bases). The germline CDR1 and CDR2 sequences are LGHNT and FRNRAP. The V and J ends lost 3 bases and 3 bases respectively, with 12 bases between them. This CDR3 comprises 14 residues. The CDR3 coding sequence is TGTGCTAGTGGTTTACAGGGCAACCGCTACGAGCAGTACTTC. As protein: CASGLQGNRYEQYF.

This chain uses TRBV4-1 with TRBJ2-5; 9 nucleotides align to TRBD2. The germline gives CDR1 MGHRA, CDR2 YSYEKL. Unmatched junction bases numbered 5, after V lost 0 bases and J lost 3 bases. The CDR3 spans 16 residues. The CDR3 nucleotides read TGCGCCAGCAGCCAAGATCTGCCTAGCGGGGAAGAGACCCAGTACTTC. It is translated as CASSQDLPSGEETQYF.

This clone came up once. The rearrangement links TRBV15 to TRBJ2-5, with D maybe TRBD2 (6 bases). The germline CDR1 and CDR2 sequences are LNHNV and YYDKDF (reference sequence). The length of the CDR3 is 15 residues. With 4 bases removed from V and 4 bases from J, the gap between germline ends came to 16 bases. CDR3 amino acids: CATSTSPLSGETQYF. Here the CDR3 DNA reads TGTGCCACCAGCACCTCCCCCCTTAGCGGAGAGACCCAGTACTTC.

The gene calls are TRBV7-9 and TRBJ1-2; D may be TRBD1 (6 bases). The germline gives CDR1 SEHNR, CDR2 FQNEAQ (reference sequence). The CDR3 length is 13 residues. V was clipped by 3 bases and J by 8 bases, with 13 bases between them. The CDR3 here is CASSFPDRSGYTF. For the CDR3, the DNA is TGTGCCAGCAGCTTCCCTGACAGGTCCGGCTACACCTTC.

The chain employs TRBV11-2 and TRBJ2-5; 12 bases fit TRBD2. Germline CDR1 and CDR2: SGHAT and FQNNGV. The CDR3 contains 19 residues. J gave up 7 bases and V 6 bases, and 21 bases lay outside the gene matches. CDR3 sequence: CASRPISISLAGGPGTQYF. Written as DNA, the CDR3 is TGTGCCAGCAGGCCCATCTCAATCAGTCTAGCGGGAGGGCCCGGGACCCAGTACTTC.

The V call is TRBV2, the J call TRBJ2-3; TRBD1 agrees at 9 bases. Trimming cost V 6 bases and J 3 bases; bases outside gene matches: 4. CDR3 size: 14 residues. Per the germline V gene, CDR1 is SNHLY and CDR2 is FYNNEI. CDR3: CASRAGTGTDTQYF. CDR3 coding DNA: TGTGCCAGCAGAGCCGGGACAGGGACAGATACGCAGTATTTT.

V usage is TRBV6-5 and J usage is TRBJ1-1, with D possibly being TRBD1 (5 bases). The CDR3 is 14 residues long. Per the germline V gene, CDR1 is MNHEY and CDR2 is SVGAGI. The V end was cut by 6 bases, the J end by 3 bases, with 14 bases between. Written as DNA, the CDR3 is TGTGCCAGCAGGTCGGGACTACTGGACACTGAAGCTTTCTTT. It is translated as CASRSGLLDTEAFF.